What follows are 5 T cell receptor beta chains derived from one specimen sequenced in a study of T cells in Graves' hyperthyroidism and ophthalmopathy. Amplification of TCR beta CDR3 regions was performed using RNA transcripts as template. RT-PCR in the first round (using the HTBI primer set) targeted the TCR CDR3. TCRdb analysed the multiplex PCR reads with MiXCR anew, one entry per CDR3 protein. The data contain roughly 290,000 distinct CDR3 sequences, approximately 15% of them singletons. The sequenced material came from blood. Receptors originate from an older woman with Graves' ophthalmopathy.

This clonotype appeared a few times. The CDR3 nucleotides read TGCGCCAGCCGGGACAGCCGCTCTGGAAACACCATATATTTT. It codes for CASRDSRSGNTIYF. V gene TRBV5-1 combines with J gene TRBJ1-3; 7 bases agree with TRBD1. The CDR3 is 14 amino acids. Germline V lookup: CDR1 SGHRS, CDR2 YFSETQ. The ends lost 7 bases at V and 0 bases at J; junction bases unmatched: 4.

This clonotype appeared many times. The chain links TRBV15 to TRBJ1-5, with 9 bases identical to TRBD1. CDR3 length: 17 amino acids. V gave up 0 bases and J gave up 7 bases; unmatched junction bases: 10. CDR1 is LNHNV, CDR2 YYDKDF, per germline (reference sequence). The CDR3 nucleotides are TGTGCCACCAGCAGAGATCCGGGACAGGGCGGTGTCCAGCCCCAGCATTTT. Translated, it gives CATSRDPGQGGVQPQHF.

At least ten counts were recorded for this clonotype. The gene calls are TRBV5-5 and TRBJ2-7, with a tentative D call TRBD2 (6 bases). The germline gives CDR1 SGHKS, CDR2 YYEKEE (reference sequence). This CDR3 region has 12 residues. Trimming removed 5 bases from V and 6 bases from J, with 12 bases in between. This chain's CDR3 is CASSRRGSEQYF. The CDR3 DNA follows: TGTGCCAGCAGTCGGCGGGGTTCCGAGCAGTACTTC.

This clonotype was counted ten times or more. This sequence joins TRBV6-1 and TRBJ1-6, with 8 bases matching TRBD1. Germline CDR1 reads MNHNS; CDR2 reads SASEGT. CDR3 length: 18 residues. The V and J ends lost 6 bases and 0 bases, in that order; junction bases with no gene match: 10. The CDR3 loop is CASSIDRGHSSYNSPLHF. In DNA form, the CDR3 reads TGTGCCAGCAGCATTGACAGGGGCCACAGCTCCTATAATTCACCCCTCCACTTT.

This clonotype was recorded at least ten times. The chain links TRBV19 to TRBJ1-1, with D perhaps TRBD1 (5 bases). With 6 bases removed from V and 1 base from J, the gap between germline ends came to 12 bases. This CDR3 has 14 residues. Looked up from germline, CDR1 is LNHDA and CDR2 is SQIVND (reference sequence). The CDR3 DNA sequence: TGTGCCAGTAGCCGGGGCCCAGCGAACACTGAAGCTTTCTTT. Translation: CASSRGPANTEAFF.